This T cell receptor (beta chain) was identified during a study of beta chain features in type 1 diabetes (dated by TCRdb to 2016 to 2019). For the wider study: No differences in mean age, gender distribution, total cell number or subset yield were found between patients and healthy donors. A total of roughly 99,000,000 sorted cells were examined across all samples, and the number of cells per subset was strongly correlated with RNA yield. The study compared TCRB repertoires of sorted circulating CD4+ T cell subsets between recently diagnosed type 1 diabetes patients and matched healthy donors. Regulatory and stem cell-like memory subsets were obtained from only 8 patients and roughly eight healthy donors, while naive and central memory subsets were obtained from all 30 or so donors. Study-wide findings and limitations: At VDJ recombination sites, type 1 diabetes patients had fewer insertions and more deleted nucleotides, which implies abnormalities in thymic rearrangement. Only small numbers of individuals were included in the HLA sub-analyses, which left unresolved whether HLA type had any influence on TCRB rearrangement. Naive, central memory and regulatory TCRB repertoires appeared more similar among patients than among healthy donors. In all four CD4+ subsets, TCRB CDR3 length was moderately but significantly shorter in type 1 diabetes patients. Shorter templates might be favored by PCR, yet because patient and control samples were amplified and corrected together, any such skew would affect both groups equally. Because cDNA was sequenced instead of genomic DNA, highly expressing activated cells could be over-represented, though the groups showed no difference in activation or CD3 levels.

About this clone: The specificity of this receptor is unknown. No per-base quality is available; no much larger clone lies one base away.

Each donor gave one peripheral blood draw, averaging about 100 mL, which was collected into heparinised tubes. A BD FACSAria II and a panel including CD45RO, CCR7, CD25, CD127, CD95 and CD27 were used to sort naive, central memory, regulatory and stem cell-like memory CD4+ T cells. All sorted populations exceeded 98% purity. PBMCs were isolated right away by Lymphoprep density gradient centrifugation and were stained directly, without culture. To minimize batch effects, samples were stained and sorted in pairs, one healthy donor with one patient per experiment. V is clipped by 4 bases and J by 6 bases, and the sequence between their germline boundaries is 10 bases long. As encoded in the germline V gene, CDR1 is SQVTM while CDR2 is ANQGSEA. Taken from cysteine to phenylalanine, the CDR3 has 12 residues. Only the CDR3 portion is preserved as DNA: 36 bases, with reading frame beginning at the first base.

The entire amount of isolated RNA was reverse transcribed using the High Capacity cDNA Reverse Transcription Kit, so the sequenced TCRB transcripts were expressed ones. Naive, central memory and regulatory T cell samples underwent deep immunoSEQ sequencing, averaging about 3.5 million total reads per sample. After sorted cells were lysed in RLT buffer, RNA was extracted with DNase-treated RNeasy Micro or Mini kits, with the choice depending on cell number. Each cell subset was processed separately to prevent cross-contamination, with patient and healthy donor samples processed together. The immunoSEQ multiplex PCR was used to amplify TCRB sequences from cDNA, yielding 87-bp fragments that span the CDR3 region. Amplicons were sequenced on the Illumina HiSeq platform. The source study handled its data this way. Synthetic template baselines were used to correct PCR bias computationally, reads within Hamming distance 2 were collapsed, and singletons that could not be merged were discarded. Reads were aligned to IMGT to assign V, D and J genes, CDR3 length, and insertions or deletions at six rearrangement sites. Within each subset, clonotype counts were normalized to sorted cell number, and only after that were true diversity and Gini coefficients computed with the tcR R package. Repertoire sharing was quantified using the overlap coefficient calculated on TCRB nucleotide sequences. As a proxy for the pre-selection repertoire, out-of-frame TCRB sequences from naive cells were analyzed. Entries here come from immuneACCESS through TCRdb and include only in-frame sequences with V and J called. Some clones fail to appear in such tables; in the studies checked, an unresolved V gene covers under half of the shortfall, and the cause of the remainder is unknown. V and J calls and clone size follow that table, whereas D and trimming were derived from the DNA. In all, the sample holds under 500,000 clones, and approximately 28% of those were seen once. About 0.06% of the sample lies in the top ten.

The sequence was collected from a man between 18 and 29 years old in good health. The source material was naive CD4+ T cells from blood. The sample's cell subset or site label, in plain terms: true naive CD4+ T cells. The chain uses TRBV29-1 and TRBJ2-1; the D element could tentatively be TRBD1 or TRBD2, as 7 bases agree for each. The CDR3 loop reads CSVARGGNEQFF. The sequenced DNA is TGCAGCGTTGCCAGGGGGGGCAATGAGCAGTTCTTC.